A single sample is the source of the 16 T cell receptor beta chains below, sequenced in a study of regulatory T cells in long-lasting Graves disease. Arm-PCR of CDR3 regions and iRepertoire HTBI primers were the basis on which TCR beta libraries were built. TCRdb re-called the multiplex PCR reads with MiXCR, one entry per CDR3 protein. The sample contains 300,000 to 500,000 distinct CDR3 sequences, about 20% of which appear only once. Specified time point: persistent/refractory GD, antithyroid drugs over 5 years with positive TRAb. Researchers made the TCR library from RNA that was extracted from PBMCs. Sample: peripheral blood mononuclear cells (PBMCs), taken when the disease was refractory, from a patient treated with antithyroid drugs. These TCRs come from a female donor with Graves disease.

This clonotype came up many times. The rearrangement uses TRBV3-1 and TRBJ2-5, with D possibly matching TRBD1 (6 bases). CDR3 length: 12 amino acids. The V end lost 9 bases, the J end lost 7 bases, and 15 bases lay between the germline ends. Germline CDR1 LGHDT, CDR2 YNNKEL (reference sequence). The CDR3 bases are TGTGCCAGTGGGGGCCATACTCGGACCCAGTACTTC. Its translation is CASGGHTRTQYF.

V is TRBV28 and J is TRBJ2-1; D is unclear. The CDR3 consists of 12 residues. Germline V gene data show CDR1 as MDHEN and CDR2 as SYDVKM. Here the CDR3 DNA reads TGTGAGGGCTCCCCTTCCTACAATGAGCAGTTCTTC. This encodes CEGSPSYNEQFF.

The chain links TRBV5-1 to TRBJ2-7; D may correspond to TRBD1 or TRBD2 (6 bases each). The CDR3 runs to 14 residues. Trimming removed 4 bases at V and 5 bases at J, with 16 bases between. The V gene's germline CDR1 is SGHRS and CDR2 YFSETQ. The CDR3 region has the DNA TGCGCCAGCAGCCAGAAGGGGGGTCTCAACGAGCAGTACTTC. This encodes CASSQKGGLNEQYF.

This clonotype was detected many times. The chain employs TRBV28 and TRBJ2-7, with 7 bases matching TRBD1. J gave up 4 bases and V 4 bases, and 7 bases lay outside the gene matches. Germline loops: CDR1 MDHEN, CDR2 SYDVKM. The CDR3 extends over 14 amino acids. The CDR3 DNA follows: TGTGCCAGCAGTTACCCCGGGACAGCTTACGAGCAGTACTTC. Translated: CASSYPGTAYEQYF.

With respect to this clonotype: A much bigger clone sits one base away, suggesting this may be a read error. J is TRBJ2-7 and V is TRBV12-3 or TRBV12-4; perhaps TRBD2 as D (7 bases). This CDR3 is built from 15 residues. The CDR3 DNA reads as TGTGCCAGCAGTCCGGCGGGGGCGAGTTCCTACGGGCAGTACTTC. This sequence encodes CASSPAGASSYGQYF.

This clonotype was observed a handful of times. The chain recombines TRBV28 with TRBJ1-1; no firm D call. CDR1 is MDHEN, CDR2 SYDVKM, per germline. The V gene lost 3 bases and the J gene lost 0 bases, with 8 bases spanning the gap. The CDR3 consists of 14 residues. Here the CDR3 reads CASSFLGMNTEAFF. Written as DNA, the CDR3 is TGTGCCAGCAGTTTTTTGGGGATGAACACTGAAGCTTTCTTT.

This clonotype was observed at least ten times. The rearrangement uses TRBV28 and TRBJ2-5; D is possibly TRBD2 (6 bases). CDR1 MDHEN and CDR2 SYDVKM come from the germline V gene. The CDR3 has 14 residues. Trimming stripped 6 bases from V and 5 bases from J, with 16 bases between. The DNA of the CDR3 is TGTGCCAGCAGGCTACGGGACTCGCCGGAGACCCAGTACTTC. Translation gives CASRLRDSPETQYF.

This chain links TRBV7-6 with TRBJ2-2; D unresolved. V lost 5 bases to trimming and J lost 4 bases, with 14 bases between them. CDR3 length: 15 residues. Germline assignment: CDR1 SGHVS and CDR2 FNYEAQ. As DNA, the CDR3 is TGTGCCAGCAGCCCCCTCCACGGATCCACCGGGGAGCTGTTTTTT. This sequence encodes CASSPLHGSTGELFF.

The chain links TRBV6-5 to TRBJ2-7; TRBD1 matches at 8 bases. This CDR3 region has 14 residues. Unmatched junction bases numbered 6, after V lost 3 bases and J lost 5 bases. Germline CDR1 reads MNHEY; CDR2 reads SVGAGI. DNA of the CDR3: TGTGCCAGCAGTTATCGCAGGGGGCTAAACGAGCAGTACTTC. This sequence encodes CASSYRRGLNEQYF.

This clonotype was seen only a few times. The rearrangement joins TRBV4-3 to TRBJ1-2; D remains ambiguous. Trimming stripped 0 bases from V and 0 bases from J, with 8 bases between. The length of the CDR3 is 15 residues. Germline assignment: CDR1 LGHNA and CDR2 YSLEER. CDR3 loop: CASSQDRSSNYGYTF. The CDR3 nucleotides are TGCGCCAGCAGCCAAGATAGGAGTTCTAACTATGGCTACACCTTC.

This clonotype was observed at least ten times. The rearrangement uses TRBV3-1 and TRBJ1-6; 9 bases map to TRBD1. The CDR3 is made up of 20 amino acids. The J segment lost 0 bases and the V segment lost 0 bases, leaving 9 bases of the junction unmatched. Germline values: CDR1 LGHDT, CDR2 YNNKEL (reference sequence). CDR3 in DNA: TGTGCCAGCAGCCAAGATCAGGGCGGGACAGGGAGCTCCTATAATTCACCCCTCCACTTT. Protein: CASSQDQGGTGSSYNSPLHF.

Worth noting for this clonotype: The junction departs from the called germline gene at one end, perhaps through a read error. The genes are TRBV12-3 or TRBV12-4 and TRBJ1-1; TRBD1 matches 7 bases. This CDR3 spans 14 amino acids. CDR3 DNA sequence: TGTGCCAGCAGCCTCGGGACAGCTAACACTAAAGCTTTCTTT. It yields the protein CASSLGTANTKAFF.

This clonotype was detected many times. For the CDR3, the DNA is TGTGCCAGCAGAAATCAGGGGAACACTGAAGCTTTCTTT. Translating it yields CASRNQGNTEAFF. The rearrangement uses TRBV6-1 and TRBJ1-1; D may be TRBD1 (5 bases). Trimming stripped 6 bases from V and 1 base from J, with 9 bases between. Germline V gene sequence: CDR1 MNHNS, CDR2 SASEGT. The CDR3 has 13 amino acids.

In this sample, this clonotype turned up many times. This chain connects TRBV20-1 to TRBJ1-4; D unresolved. CDR3 length: 14 residues. Trimming removed 4 bases from V and 0 bases from J, with 9 bases in between. The germline V gene encodes CDR1 DFQATT and CDR2 SNEGSKA (reference sequence). CDR3 sequence: CSATPQTTNEKLFF. The DNA for the CDR3 is TGCAGTGCTACCCCCCAGACAACTAATGAAAAACTGTTTTTT.

This clonotype was counted at least ten times. The genes are TRBV12-3 or TRBV12-4 and TRBJ1-6, with 11 bases identical to TRBD1. The CDR3 spans 13 residues. The V gene end was trimmed by 8 bases and the J gene end by 8 bases; junction bases not matched to a gene: 2. The CDR3 DNA is TGTGCCAGCGGGGACAGGGGGGATTCACCCCTCCACTTT. Its protein is CASGDRGDSPLHF.

The chain couples TRBV7-9 to TRBJ1-2; D uncertain. The V gene's germline CDR1 is SEHNR and CDR2 FQNEAQ (reference sequence). This CDR3 is 14 amino acids long. The V end was cut by 5 bases, the J end by 1 base, with 11 bases between. CDR3 DNA: TGTGCCAGCAGCCGCCCGGGTCTTAACTATGGCTACACCTTC. This gives the protein CASSRPGLNYGYTF.